This is a list of T cell receptor beta chains from one sample in a study of preoperative IRX-2 immunotherapy in early breast cancer. Clones were sequenced by immunoSEQ multiplex PCR, and TCRdb holds only the in-frame ones, with some missing. The repertoire has 25,000 to 35,000 clones, over 65% of them found once; the top ten carry around 3.1%. Sampling was performed from a patient treated with IRX-2 immunotherapy. Source of these receptors: a human donor with breast cancer. Each CDR3 is given without its conserved first and last residue. Fields, in order: CDR3 protein, clone size, V gene, J gene. The size field is filled for only some rows; it gives once, few, many or a size class.

cdr3_aa: ASNTGREWYTGELF
clone_size: .
v_call: TRBV11-3
j_call: TRBJ2-2

cdr3_aa: ASSTYGTHRTGTDMQY
clone_size: .
v_call: TRBV19
j_call: TRBJ2-3

cdr3_aa: ASSYGGFSGYT
clone_size: .
v_call: TRBV6-8
j_call: TRBJ1-2

cdr3_aa: ASSPQDYSGNTIY
clone_size: .
v_call: TRBV18
j_call: TRBJ1-3

cdr3_aa: ASSTAGTAPYEQY
clone_size: .
v_call: TRBV19
j_call: TRBJ2-7

cdr3_aa: ASSFGRLNTEAF
clone_size: .
v_call: TRBV28
j_call: TRBJ1-1

cdr3_aa: SVERGGADTQY
clone_size: .
v_call: TRBV29-1
j_call: TRBJ2-3

cdr3_aa: ASSARAGGSTDTQY
clone_size: .
v_call: TRBV27
j_call: TRBJ2-3

cdr3_aa: ASSHRRGGDYEQY
clone_size: .
v_call: TRBV12-5
j_call: TRBJ2-7

cdr3_aa: ASSQWVGEQY
clone_size: few
v_call: TRBV14
j_call: TRBJ2-7

cdr3_aa: ASSLISSGGYT
clone_size: .
v_call: TRBV28
j_call: TRBJ1-2

cdr3_aa: ASSIGVRGRINEKLF
clone_size: .
v_call: TRBV19
j_call: TRBJ1-4

cdr3_aa: ASSEGAAGLGYGYT
clone_size: .
v_call: TRBV7-7
j_call: TRBJ1-2

cdr3_aa: ASSYGLAGGPDTGELF
clone_size: .
v_call: TRBV18
j_call: TRBJ2-2

cdr3_aa: ASSSRDRGVDEQY
clone_size: .
v_call: TRBV11-3
j_call: TRBJ2-7

cdr3_aa: AISPTVDQPQH
clone_size: .
v_call: TRBV6-8
j_call: TRBJ1-5

cdr3_aa: ASSRPGRTPGANVLT
clone_size: .
v_call: TRBV6-8
j_call: TRBJ2-6

cdr3_aa: ASSLSWGGTDTQY
clone_size: .
v_call: TRBV11-3
j_call: TRBJ2-3

cdr3_aa: AWSRLNYGYT
clone_size: few
v_call: TRBV30
j_call: TRBJ1-2

cdr3_aa: ASSKGQGGRVANTEAF
clone_size: once
v_call: TRBV5-1
j_call: TRBJ1-1

cdr3_aa: AISDSASGNRYEQY
clone_size: .
v_call: TRBV6-8
j_call: TRBJ2-7

cdr3_aa: ASKGVMTYNEQF
clone_size: .
v_call: TRBV19
j_call: TRBJ2-1

cdr3_aa: AIAGQGASEQY
clone_size: .
v_call: TRBV6-4
j_call: TRBJ2-7

cdr3_aa: ASSAQGGSEKLF
clone_size: .
v_call: TRBV6-8
j_call: TRBJ1-4